This TCR beta chain was sequenced for a study of control samples from healthy donors and cancer patients. Germline assignment: CDR1 MNHEY and CDR2 SVGEGT. J lost 2 bases, V lost 0 bases, and 5 bases had no gene match. This CDR3 has 16 residues. The repertoire was sequenced with immunoSEQ multiplex PCR; TCRdb's copy has only in-frame clones and lacks some. This table holds about 250,000 clones, more than 65% found once. The chain carries TRBV6-2 or TRBV6-3 and TRBJ2-3; 7 bases match TRBD1. The source material was PBMCs. The TCR comes from a woman aged 55 to 70 with lung cancer. The CDR3 is CASSYSDRAPTDTQYF. CDR3 DNA sequence: TGTGCCAGCAGTTACTCTGACAGGGCCCCCACAGATACGCAGTATTTT.